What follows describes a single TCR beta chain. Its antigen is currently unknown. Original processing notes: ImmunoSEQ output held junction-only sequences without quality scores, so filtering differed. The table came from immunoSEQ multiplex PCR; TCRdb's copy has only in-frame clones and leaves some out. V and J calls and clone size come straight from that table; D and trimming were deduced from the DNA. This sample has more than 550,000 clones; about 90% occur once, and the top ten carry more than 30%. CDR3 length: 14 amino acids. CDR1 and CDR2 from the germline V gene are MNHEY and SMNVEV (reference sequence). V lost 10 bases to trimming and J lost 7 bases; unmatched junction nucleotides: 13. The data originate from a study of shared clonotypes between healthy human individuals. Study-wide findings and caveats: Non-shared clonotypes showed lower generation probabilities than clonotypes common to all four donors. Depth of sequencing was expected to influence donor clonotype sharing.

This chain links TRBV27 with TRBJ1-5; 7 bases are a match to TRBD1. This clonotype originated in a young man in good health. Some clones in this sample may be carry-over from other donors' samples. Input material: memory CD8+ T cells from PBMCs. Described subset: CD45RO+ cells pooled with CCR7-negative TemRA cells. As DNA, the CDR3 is TGTGCCACCGGAATCGCAGGGGGAGGACAGCCCCAGCATTTT. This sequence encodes CATGIAGGGQPQHF.